Listed below are T cell receptor beta chains from one sample, sequenced in a study of CD8+ T cells in alopecia areata. Sequencing used immunoSEQ multiplex PCR; TCRdb keeps in-frame clones, though not all of them. The sample has more than 85,000 clones, roughly three fifths seen once. The source was CD8+ T cells sorted from blood, collected at week 4, from a patient treated with tofacitinib. These receptors were collected from a human donor with alopecia areata. Each CDR3 is given with its conserved first and last residue. The D gene is left open where the match is weak. A row's size may be missing; if present it is once, few, many or a size class.

V: TRBV5-4
J: TRBJ2-7
D: TRBD1
size: few
CDR3: CASSLGDSAYEQYF
DNA: TGTGCCAGCAGCTTAGGGGACAGCGCCTACGAGCAGTACTTC

V: TRBV4-3
J: TRBJ2-2
D: .
size: .
CDR3: CASSQPANTGELFF
DNA: TGCGCCAGCAGCCAACCCGCGAACACCGGGGAGCTGTTTTTT

V: TRBV5-1
J: TRBJ2-7
D: TRBD1
size: .
CDR3: CASSNGTGGRYEQYF
DNA: TGCGCCAGCAGCAATGGGACAGGGGGCCGCTACGAGCAGTACTTC

V: TRBV27
J: TRBJ1-2
D: .
size: .
CDR3: CASSWGAGAAAAGYTF
DNA: TGTGCCAGCAGTTGGGGGGCAGGGGCCGCAGCAGCCGGCTACACCTTC

V: TRBV12-5
J: TRBJ1-5
D: .
size: .
CDR3: CASGLFLTDDPTQIQYSNQPQHF
DNA: TGTGCTAGTGGTTTGTTCCTGACGGACGACCCTACCCAAATACAATATAGCAATCAGCCCCAGCATTTT

V: TRBV7-6
J: TRBJ1-5
D: .
size: .
CDR3: CASSHTGRGQPISNQPQHF
DNA: TGTGCCAGCAGCCACACGGGTAGAGGACAGCCGATTAGCAATCAGCCCCAGCATTTT

V: TRBV2
J: TRBJ2-7
D: .
size: .
CDR3: CASSDMRDGAYEQYF
DNA: TGTGCCAGCAGTGACATGCGCGACGGAGCCTACGAGCAGTACTTC

V: TRBV5-6
J: TRBJ1-2
D: TRBD1
size: .
CDR3: CASSGLQGATYINYGYTF
DNA: TGTGCCAGCAGCGGTTTACAGGGGGCGACCTACATTAACTATGGCTACACCTTC

V: TRBV4-1
J: TRBJ2-7
D: .
size: .
CDR3: CASSQEVTYEQYF
DNA: TGCGCCAGCAGCCAGGAGGTGACCTACGAGCAGTACTTC

V: TRBV11-2
J: TRBJ1-2
D: .
size: .
CDR3: CASSFRDLDYTF
DNA: TGTGCCAGCAGCTTCCGGGACCTGGACTACACCTTC

V: TRBV27
J: TRBJ2-7
D: .
size: few
CDR3: CASSLSPLTFLYEQYF
DNA: TGTGCCAGCAGTTTGAGTCCTCTCACGTTTTTATACGAGCAGTACTTC

V: TRBV5-1
J: TRBJ1-1
D: .
size: .
CDR3: CASRDSNTEAFF
DNA: TGCGCCAGCCGGGATTCGAACACTGAAGCTTTCTTT

V: TRBV5-6
J: TRBJ2-4
D: TRBD2
size: few
CDR3: CASSPSGGIQYF
DNA: TGTGCCAGCAGCCCGTCGGGGGGCATTCAGTACTTC

V: TRBV6-5
J: TRBJ2-1
D: .
size: .
CDR3: CASSYAGYDEQFF
DNA: TGTGCCAGCAGTTACGCCGGGTACGATGAGCAGTTCTTC

V: TRBV7-9
J: TRBJ1-1
D: .
size: few
CDR3: CASSPPGAFF
DNA: TGTGCCAGCAGCCCACCGGGCGCTTTCTTT

V: TRBV4-1
J: TRBJ2-6
D: .
size: many
CDR3: CASSQDNSGANVLTF
DNA: TGCGCCAGCAGCCAAGATAACTCTGGGGCCAACGTCCTGACTTTC

V: TRBV14
J: TRBJ1-2
D: .
size: .
CDR3: CASSQEDATPTYGYTF
DNA: TGTGCCAGCAGCCAAGAGGACGCTACCCCCACTTATGGCTACACCTTC

V: TRBV9
J: TRBJ2-1
D: TRBD2
size: .
CDR3: CASSFSGGAGDEQFF
DNA: TGTGCCAGCAGCTTTAGCGGGGGGGCCGGCGATGAGCAGTTCTTC

V: TRBV21-1
J: TRBJ2-2
D: .
size: .
CDR3: CASTATTGLVMGGELFF
DNA: TGTGCCAGCACGGCAACGACAGGGCTCGTGATGGGCGGGGAGCTGTTTTTT

V: TRBV5-6
J: TRBJ1-1
D: .
size: few
CDR3: CASSYVDTEAFF
DNA: TGTGCCAGCAGCTACGTCGACACTGAAGCTTTCTTT

V: TRBV30
J: TRBJ2-7
D: .
size: .
CDR3: CAWSATRTGIPGNEQYF
DNA: TGTGCCTGGAGTGCCACAAGAACTGGTATACCCGGAAACGAGCAGTACTTC

V: TRBV15
J: TRBJ2-5
D: .
size: .
CDR3: CATANLDSGETQYF
DNA: TGTGCCACCGCTAATCTCGATTCGGGGGAGACCCAGTACTTC

V: TRBV29-1
J: TRBJ2-7
D: TRBD1
size: .
CDR3: CSVEGQGIDEQYF
DNA: TGCAGCGTTGAAGGACAGGGGATCGACGAGCAGTACTTC